This entry lists 23 T cell receptor beta chains sequenced from one sample in a study of cytomegalovirus exposure and HLA in healthy donors. It was with 60 Vbeta and 13 Jbeta primers that the PCR ran. TCRdb's copy holds only in-frame clones and misses some; the assay was immunoSEQ multiplex PCR. Of about 180,000 clones in the sample, roughly 87% are singletons; the top ten hold about 1.5%. Material: PBMCs. These receptor sequences come from a man aged 35 to 55 in good health and CMV-seronegative.

This chain joins TRBV2 and TRBJ2-3; the match to TRBD2 covers 9 bases. The CDR3 spans 15 residues. Losses at the gene ends were 4 bases for V and 5 bases for J; bases not matched to a gene: 7. Germline CDR1 reads SNHLY; CDR2 reads FYNNEI. DNA of the CDR3: TGTGCCAGCAGTGGGGGGCGGGGGGGCTTAGATACGCAGTATTTT. It specifies CASSGGRGGLDTQYF.

This clone occurred a few times. V and J are TRBV2 and TRBJ1-2, with 7 positions matching TRBD1. The CDR3 has 14 residues. J was trimmed by 4 bases and V by 5 bases; bases with no gene match: 7. CDR1 and CDR2 (germline): SNHLY, FYNNEI. CDR3 amino acids: CASSRTGGSYGYTF. The CDR3 DNA is TGTGCCAGCAGTCGGACAGGTGGCTCCTATGGCTACACCTTC. The full variable domain, with the rest looked up from reference TRBV2 and TRBJ1-2, is EPEVTQTPSHQVTQMGQEVILRCVPISNHLYFYWYRQILGQKVEFLVSFYNNEISEKSEIFDDQFSVERPDGSNFTLKIRSTKLEDSAMYFCASSRTGGSYGYTFGSGTRLTVV.

The chain uses TRBV4-3 and TRBJ2-2; 8 positions match TRBD2. CDR1 and CDR2 from the germline V gene are LGHNA and YSLEER. V lost 3 bases and J lost 5; bases outside the gene matches: 8. The CDR3 extends over 16 amino acids. The CDR3 loop reads CASSHQSGGRTGELFF. DNA for the CDR3: TGCGCCAGCAGCCACCAAAGCGGGGGCCGGACCGGGGAGCTGTTTTTT.

The chain uses TRBV11-2 and TRBJ2-2; possibly TRBD2 for D (7 bases). This CDR3 has 16 amino acids. V lost 5 bases and J lost 3, with 16 bases in between. Germline V gene lookup returns CDR1 SGHAT and CDR2 FQNNGV. Written as DNA, the CDR3 is TGTGCCAGCAGCCCAAGGGGGACTACATACACCGGGGAGCTGTTTTTT. It is translated as CASSPRGTTYTGELFF. Filled out from reference TRBV11-2 and TRBJ2-2, the complete variable domain reads EAGVAQSPRYKIIEKRQSVAFWCNPISGHATLYWYQQILGQGPKLLIQFQNNGVVDDSQLPKDRFSAERLKGVDSTLKIQPAKLEDSAVYLCASSPRGTTYTGELFFGEGSRLTVL.

The rearrangement joins TRBV30 to TRBJ1-5; 7 bases line up with TRBD1. This CDR3 is built from 19 residues. Losses at the gene ends were 5 bases for V and 0 bases for J; bases not matched to a gene: 19. In germline, CDR1 is GTSNPN, CDR2 SVGIG (reference sequence). CDR3 coding DNA: TGTGCCTGGGTCCCCAAAGGCGGCAGGGGGGTTTATAGCAATCAGCCCCAGCATTTT. It translates to CAWVPKGGRGVYSNQPQHF.

V usage is TRBV5-4 and J usage is TRBJ1-3, with 7 bases lining up with TRBD1. From germline, CDR1 is SGHNT and CDR2 YYREEE (reference sequence). V lost 4 bases, J lost 0 bases, and 7 bases stayed unmatched. The CDR3 runs 16 residues. The CDR3 loop reads CASSPGQINSGNTIYF. Written as DNA, the CDR3 is TGTGCCAGCAGCCCGGGACAGATCAACTCTGGAAACACCATATATTTT.

The rearrangement joins TRBV5-1 to TRBJ2-3, with 7 bases identical to TRBD2. The CDR3 sequence is 19 residues long. Germline CDR1 reads SGHRS; CDR2 reads YFSETQ. J was trimmed by 7 bases and V by 0 bases; bases with no gene match: 20. The CDR3 protein is CASSLEGPDGGGSLYTQYF. CDR3 nucleotides: TGCGCCAGCAGCTTGGAGGGGCCGGATGGTGGCGGGAGTTTATATACGCAGTATTTT.

The J gene is TRBJ2-1, the V gene TRBV7-6, with D uncertain. The CDR3 consists of 12 residues. Germline CDR1 is SGHVS and CDR2 is FNYEAQ. Trimming cost V 5 bases and J 8 bases, with 10 bases left between them. The CDR3, as DNA: TGTGCCAGCAGCCCAGCGTTCGATGAGCAGTTCTTC. Its protein is CASSPAFDEQFF. Full variable domain (rest looked up from reference TRBV7-6 and TRBJ2-1): GAGVSQSPRYKVTKRGQDVALRCDPISGHVSLYWYRQALGQGPEFLTYFNYEAQQDKSGLPNDRFSAERPEGSISTLTIQRTEQRDSAMYRCASSPAFDEQFFGPGTRLTVL.

The rearrangement links TRBV2 to TRBJ1-1, with D tentatively TRBD1 (5 bases). The V gene's germline CDR1 is SNHLY and CDR2 FYNNEI. V was trimmed by 7 bases and J by 2 bases, leaving 17 bases between them. The CDR3 consists of 15 residues. CDR3 in amino acids: CASTQIGHPNTEAFF. CDR3 DNA: TGTGCCAGCACCCAGATCGGACACCCCAACACTGAAGCTTTCTTT.

This clone was seen more than once but under ten times. The chain recombines TRBV18 with TRBJ2-2; D not certain. V was cut by 4 bases and J by 3 bases, with 15 bases left in between. Germline V lookup: CDR1 KGHSH, CDR2 LQKENI. The CDR3 loop spans 16 amino acids. The CDR3, as DNA: TGTGCCAGCTCACGAGTTATCCGGTCCGACACCGGGGAGCTGTTTTTT. Protein product: CASSRVIRSDTGELFF.

The rearrangement joins TRBV5-8 to TRBJ1-6; TRBD1 aligns across 7 bases. The junction had 5 bases not matched to a gene; V was cut back by 4 bases and J by 7 bases. CDR3 length equals 14 residues. CDR1 is SGHTS and CDR2 is YDEGEE in the germline V gene. CDR3 sequence: CASSPGQLNSPLHF. Written as DNA, the CDR3 is TGTGCCAGCAGCCCGGGACAGCTAAATTCACCCCTCCACTTT.

The chain couples TRBV7-2 to TRBJ2-5, with 11 bases fitting TRBD2. After removal of 3 bases from V and 5 bases from J, the junction contained 11 bases not matched to a gene. The CDR3 is 17 amino acids. Germline V CDR1 and CDR2: SGHTA, FQGNSA. CDR3 loop: CASSFGLAGGFGETQYF. DNA of the CDR3: TGTGCCAGCAGCTTTGGTCTAGCGGGGGGATTTGGGGAGACCCAGTACTTC. The whole variable domain, filled in from reference TRBV7-2 and TRBJ2-5, reads GAGVSQSPSNKVTEKGKDVELRCDPISGHTALYWYRQSLGQGLEFLIYFQGNSAPDKSGLPSDRFSAERTGGSVSTLTIQRTQQEDSAVYLCASSFGLAGGFGETQYFGPGTRLLVL.

The chain employs TRBV9 and TRBJ2-5, with a tentative D call TRBD2 (6 bases). The germline V gene has CDR1 SGDLS and CDR2 YYNGEE. Trimming took off 4 bases at V and 10 bases at J, with 23 bases between the two ends. The CDR3 length is 15 residues. Here the CDR3 DNA reads TGTGCCAGCAGCCACCAGGGACTGCTTCCAGAGGTCCAGTACTTC. Residues: CASSHQGLLPEVQYF.

V gene TRBV10-3 combines with J gene TRBJ1-3; possible D gene TRBD1, 6 bases. Trimming shortened V by 6 bases and J by 6 bases, and 15 bases separated the two germline ends. Germline V lookup: CDR1 ENHRY, CDR2 SYGVKD. This CDR3 region has 14 residues. This chain's CDR3 is CAIRRGTGTNTIYF. DNA for the CDR3: TGTGCCATCAGAAGGGGAACAGGGACAAACACCATATATTTT.

The gene calls are TRBV5-1 and TRBJ2-7; the match to TRBD2 covers 11 bases. Germline trimming cut 0 bases from V and 6 bases from J; bases unmatched to any gene: 8. The CDR3 is 16 residues long. Germline V gene data show CDR1 as SGHRS and CDR2 as YFSETQ. DNA of the CDR3: TGCGCCAGCAGCTTGGGGGGGGGACTAGCGGCTTCCGAGCAGTACTTC. It codes for CASSLGGGLAASEQYF.

The table lists this clone with a count of one. This chain connects TRBV5-1 to TRBJ2-7, with 8 bases aligning to TRBD1. This CDR3 is built from 16 residues. Germline CDR1 is SGHRS and CDR2 is YFSETQ. V dropped 2 bases and J dropped 0; count of bases not matched to a gene: 7. This chain's CDR3 is CASSFQGAVGSYEQYF. CDR3 sequence (DNA): TGCGCCAGCAGCTTTCAGGGGGCGGTAGGCTCCTACGAGCAGTACTTC.

DNA of the CDR3: TGTGCCAGCATTCGGGGGGCTGGAGAGACCCAGTACTTC. It is translated as CASIRGAGETQYF. The chain couples TRBV2 to TRBJ2-5, with D possibly TRBD2 on 7 matching bases. The CDR3 spans 13 residues. Per germline, CDR1 SNHLY and CDR2 FYNNEI. The V end lost 7 bases, the J end lost 4 bases, and 13 bases lay between the germline ends.

This chain links TRBV15 with TRBJ1-5; 7 bases match TRBD1. Germline V gene data show CDR1 as LNHNV and CDR2 as YYDKDF (reference sequence). The CDR3 runs to 14 residues. With 3 bases clipped from V and 5 bases from J, the junction kept 4 bases outside the gene matches. CDR3 loop: CATSRYRGDQPQHF. CDR3 coding DNA: TGTGCCACCAGCAGGTACAGGGGTGATCAGCCCCAGCATTTT. Complete variable domain (other parts from reference TRBV15 and TRBJ1-5): DAMVIQNPRYQVTQFGKPVTLSCSQTLNHNVMYWYQQKSSQAPKLLFHYYDKDFNNEADTPDNFQSRRPNTSFCFLDIRSPGLGDTAMYLCATSRYRGDQPQHFGDGTRLSIL.

The rearrangement joins TRBV7-2 to TRBJ2-1; maybe TRBD2 (5 bases). CDR3 length: 18 amino acids. V shed 1 base and J shed 2 bases, with 18 bases lying between them. Germline V gives CDR1 SGHTA, CDR2 FQGNSA. The CDR3 region is CASSLELSGQAPYNEQFF. The CDR3 nucleotides read TGTGCCAGCAGCTTAGAACTAAGCGGTCAGGCCCCCTACAATGAGCAGTTCTTC. The full variable domain, its missing parts supplied by reference TRBV7-2 and TRBJ2-1, is GAGVSQSPSNKVTEKGKDVELRCDPISGHTALYWYRQSLGQGLEFLIYFQGNSAPDKSGLPSDRFSAERTGGSVSTLTIQRTQQEDSAVYLCASSLELSGQAPYNEQFFGPGTRLTVL.

The V call is TRBV28, the J call TRBJ1-1, with D possibly TRBD1 on 5 matching bases. Germline V CDR1 and CDR2: MDHEN, SYDVKM. V lost 4 bases, J lost 0 bases, and 12 bases lay in between. There are 15 residues in the CDR3. The CDR3 loop is CASSYRGHLNTEAFF. CDR3 coding DNA: TGTGCCAGCAGTTACCGAGGACACCTGAACACTGAAGCTTTCTTT.

The gene calls are TRBV30 and TRBJ2-1, with 7 bases fitting TRBD1. CDR3 length: 16 amino acids. Germline lookup yields CDR1 GTSNPN and CDR2 SVGIG (reference sequence). Trimming at V came to 3 bases and at J to 2 bases, leaving 10 bases not matched to a gene. This chain's CDR3 is CAWSSRGPLAYNEQFF. CDR3 DNA sequence: TGTGCCTGGAGCTCAAGGGGGCCCCTCGCCTACAATGAGCAGTTCTTC. Supplemented by reference TRBV30 and TRBJ2-1, the full variable domain reads SQTIHQWPATLVQPVGSPLSLECTVEGTSNPNLYWYRQAAGRGLQLLFYSVGIGQISSEVPQNLSASRPQDRQFILSSKKLLLSDSGFYLCAWSSRGPLAYNEQFFGPGTRLTVL.

The chain uses TRBV27 and TRBJ2-5; maybe TRBD2 (5 bases). The tail of the sequence fits TRBJ2-7 better, so the J call may be wrong. Germline CDR1 is MNHEY and CDR2 is SMNVEV (reference sequence). There are 12 residues in the CDR3. CDR3 DNA: TGTGCCACAGGAGAGGGCCCCTACGAGCAGTACTTC. This sequence encodes CATGEGPYEQYF.

The V and J genes are TRBV9 and TRBJ2-7; 7 nucleotides align to TRBD1. Germline CDR1 reads SGDLS; CDR2 reads YYNGEE. V was clipped by 0 bases and J by 4 bases; unmatched bases: 7. The length of the CDR3 is 15 residues. The DNA for the CDR3 is TGTGCCAGCAGCGTAGAAGCAGGGGGTTTATACGAGCAGTACTTC. This encodes CASSVEAGGLYEQYF.